The clone carrying this T cell receptor beta chain was seen a handful of times. The antigen is unknown. The TCR cDNA carried a universal primer site and UMIs from 5'RACE template switching. MiXCR, applied by TCRdb to the 5' RACE reads, yields one record per CDR3 protein. The sample lists 300,000 to 400,000 distinct CDR3 sequences, roughly an eighth seen once, with 3.2% in the top ten. This entry comes from a study of T cells after yellow fever vaccination. Overall study results and limits: Highly abundant clonotypes carried over from the bulk population could end up in FACS-sorted repertoires as contaminants. Overall, a small share of clonotypes was seen in both CD4 and CD8 compartments. The secondary T-cell response peaked on day 5, not day 15, but was weaker.

The germline V gene has CDR1 SQVTM and CDR2 ANQGSEA. The ends were cut back, 3 bases at V and 1 base at J, with 13 bases in the middle. The CDR3 contains 15 residues. The sequence derives from a man aged 18-30 years who received the YFV17D yellow fever vaccine. This chain links TRBV29-1 with TRBJ2-1; tentative D call: TRBD1 (6 bases). Sequencing used CD4+ T cells sorted from PBMCs, obtained 15 days after the yellow fever booster vaccination. CDR3 sequence: CSVDLSGQSYNEQFF. DNA for the CDR3: TGCAGCGTTGACCTGTCGGGACAATCCTACAATGAGCAGTTCTTC.